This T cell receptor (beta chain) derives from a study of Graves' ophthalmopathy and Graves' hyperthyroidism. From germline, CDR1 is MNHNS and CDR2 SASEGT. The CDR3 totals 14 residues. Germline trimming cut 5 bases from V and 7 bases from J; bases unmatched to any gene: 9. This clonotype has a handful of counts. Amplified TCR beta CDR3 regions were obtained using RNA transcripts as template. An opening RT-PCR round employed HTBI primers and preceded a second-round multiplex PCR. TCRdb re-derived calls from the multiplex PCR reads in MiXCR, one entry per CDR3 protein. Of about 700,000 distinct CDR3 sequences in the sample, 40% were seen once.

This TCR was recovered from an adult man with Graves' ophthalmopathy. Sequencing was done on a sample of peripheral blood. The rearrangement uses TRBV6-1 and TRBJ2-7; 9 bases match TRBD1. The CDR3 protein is CASSLQGATREQYF. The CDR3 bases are TGTGCCAGCAGTTTACAGGGGGCGACTAGGGAGCAGTACTTC.